The 3 T cell receptor beta chains given below trace back to one sample, sequenced in a study of blood T cell repertoires in COVID-19. Clones were read by immunoSEQ multiplex PCR, and TCRdb kept only the in-frame ones, dropping some. The sample holds roughly 230,000 clones, 80% to 85% seen once. The source material was PBMCs or T cells enriched from blood (not recorded which). These receptors were collected from a man aged 45-65 years who had recovered from COVID-19.

V usage is TRBV10-1 and J usage is TRBJ2-7; 13 bases fit TRBD2. J gave up 6 bases and V 5 bases, and 4 bases lay outside the gene matches. The CDR3 spans 14 residues. The germline V gene has CDR1 WNHNN and CDR2 SYGVQD (reference sequence). As DNA, the CDR3 is TGCGCCAGCAGTACCGGGACTAGCGGGACCGAGCAGTACTTC. Translation gives CASSTGTSGTEQYF.

V and J are TRBV10-1 and TRBJ2-3; 8 bases are a match to TRBD2. The CDR3 is 13 amino acids. The V gene's germline CDR1 is WNHNN and CDR2 SYGVQD (reference sequence). V was pared by 6 bases and J by 1 base, with 0 bases of the junction left unmatched. This chain's CDR3 is CASRAGGTDTQYF. The DNA for the CDR3 is TGCGCCAGCAGAGCGGGGGGCACAGATACGCAGTATTTT.

This clone appeared a single time. The V and J genes are TRBV4-1 and TRBJ1-5, with a weak D call TRBD1 (6 bases). This CDR3 contains 16 residues. Trimming removed 2 bases from V and 1 base from J, with 12 bases in between. Germline V gives CDR1 MGHRA, CDR2 YSYEKL. CDR3 loop: CASSQTGTPSNQPQHF. The CDR3 DNA reads TGCGCCAGCAGCCAAACCGGGACACCCAGCAATCAGCCCCAGCATTTT.